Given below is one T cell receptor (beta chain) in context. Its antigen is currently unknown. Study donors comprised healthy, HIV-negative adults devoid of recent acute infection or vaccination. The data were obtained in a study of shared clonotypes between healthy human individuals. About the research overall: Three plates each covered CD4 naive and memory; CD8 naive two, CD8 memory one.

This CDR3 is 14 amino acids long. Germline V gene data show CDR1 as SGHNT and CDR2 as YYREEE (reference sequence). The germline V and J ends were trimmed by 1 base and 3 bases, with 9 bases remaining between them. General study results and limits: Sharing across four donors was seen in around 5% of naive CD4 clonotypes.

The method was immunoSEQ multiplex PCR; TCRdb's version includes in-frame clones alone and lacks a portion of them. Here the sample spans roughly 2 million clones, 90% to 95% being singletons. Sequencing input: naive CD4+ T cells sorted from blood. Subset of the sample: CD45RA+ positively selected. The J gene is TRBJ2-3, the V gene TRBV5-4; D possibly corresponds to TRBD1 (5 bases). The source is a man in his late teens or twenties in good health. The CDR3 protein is CASSLWGRTDTQYF. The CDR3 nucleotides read TGTGCCAGCAGCTTGTGGGGCAGAACAGATACGCAGTATTTT.